Included here is one T cell receptor beta chain sequence, with context. The antigen remains unidentified. These data belong to a study of shared clonotypes between healthy human individuals. Study-level findings and limits: Generally, estimated richness proved larger in naive subsets than it did in memory subsets.

Some clones are missing from TCRdb's copy, which holds only in-frame ones; the method was immunoSEQ multiplex PCR. The sample carries 100,000 to 130,000 clones, 68% recorded once. Germline loops: CDR1 SGHAT, CDR2 FQNNGV. CDR3 length equals 14 residues. J was trimmed by 7 bases and V by 4 bases; bases with no gene match: 10. V usage is TRBV11-2 and J usage is TRBJ2-7, with 7 bases lining up with TRBD2. Sequencing was done on a sample of memory CD8+ T cells sorted from blood. Subset defined: CD45RO+ cells pooled with CCR7-negative TemRA cells. The TCR was taken from a young woman in good health. This CDR3 reads CASSSTGTTVEQYF. The CDR3 DNA reads TGTGCCAGCAGCTCGACCGGGACTACCGTAGAGCAGTACTTC.